The 21 T cell receptor beta chains given below trace back to one sample, sequenced in a study of control samples from healthy donors and cancer patients. The protocol was immunoSEQ multiplex PCR, while the TCRdb copy is restricted to in-frame clones and leaves out a portion. The table shows 130,000 to 150,000 clones, with 88% occurring only once. Sequenced input: blood. These receptors all stem from a woman between 25 and 40 years old in good health.

This clone was seen more than once but under ten times. The rearrangement links TRBV28 to TRBJ2-3; a weak D match, TRBD1 (6 bases). The CDR3 is 15 amino acids. Per the germline V gene, CDR1 is MDHEN and CDR2 is SYDVKM. V gave up 5 bases and J gave up 2 bases, with 14 bases separating them. The CDR3: CASSRLDSSTDTQYF. The CDR3 nucleotides are TGTGCCAGCAGTCGCCTGGACAGCTCCACAGATACGCAGTATTTT. The full variable domain, completed using reference TRBV28 and TRBJ2-3, is DVKVTQSSRYLVKRTGEKVFLECVQDMDHENMFWYRQDPGLGLRLIYFSYDVKMKEKGDIPEGYSVSREKKERFSLILESASTNQTSMYLCASSRLDSSTDTQYFGPGTRLTVL.

This chain's CDR3 is CASSSLTANTEAFF. For the CDR3, the DNA is TGTGCCAGCAGTTCCTTGACAGCGAACACTGAAGCTTTCTTT. The chain employs TRBV5-6 and TRBJ1-1; D might be TRBD1 (5 bases). The V end lost 5 bases, the J end lost 1 base, and 12 bases lay between the germline ends. There are 14 residues in the CDR3. Germline V CDR1 and CDR2: SGHDT, YYEEEE.

The chain links TRBV28 to TRBJ2-1; 11 positions match TRBD2. Per the germline V gene, CDR1 is MDHEN and CDR2 is SYDVKM. This CDR3 comprises 15 residues. V shed 7 bases, J shed 7 bases, and the junction held 9 bases outside the gene matches. This CDR3 reads CASNKLAGEGNEQFF. The CDR3 region has the DNA TGTGCCAGCAACAAACTAGCGGGAGAGGGTAATGAGCAGTTCTTC.

This clone was detected only a few times. The chain carries TRBV27 and TRBJ1-1, with 9 bases matching TRBD1. The germline V gene encodes CDR1 MNHEY and CDR2 SMNVEV (reference sequence). V was pared by 9 bases and J by 8 bases, with 10 bases of the junction left unmatched. This CDR3 is built from 13 residues. CDR3 coding DNA: TGTGCCAGTAGACTCTTGGACAGGGGCGAAGCTTTCTTT. Amino acid sequence: CASRLLDRGEAFF.

The rearrangement uses TRBV7-9 and TRBJ2-6; no clear D. The germline CDR1 and CDR2 sequences are SEHNR and FQNEAQ (reference sequence). The CDR3 runs to 14 residues. The V and J ends lost 5 bases and 1 base respectively, with 6 bases between them. Here the CDR3 reads CASSPNSGANVLTF. DNA for the CDR3: TGTGCCAGCAGCCCAAATTCTGGGGCCAACGTCCTGACTTTC. The full variable domain, rest sourced from reference TRBV7-9 and TRBJ2-6, is DTGVSQNPRHKITKRGQNVTFRCDPISEHNRLYWYRQTLGQGPEFLTYFQNEAQLEKSRLLSDRFSAERPKGSFSTLEIQRTEQGDSAMYLCASSPNSGANVLTFGAGSRLTVL.

As DNA, the CDR3 is TGTGCCAGCAGCTCGGACAGGGGTGATACGCAGTATTTT. It yields the protein CASSSDRGDTQYF. The chain couples TRBV7-6 to TRBJ2-3, with TRBD1 matching 9 bases. The germline gives CDR1 SGHVS, CDR2 FNYEAQ. The V gene end was trimmed by 4 bases and the J gene end by 6 bases; junction bases not matched to a gene: 2. CDR3 size: 13 residues.

The chain recombines TRBV6-5 with TRBJ2-1, with 10 bases identical to TRBD1. Germline V lookup: CDR1 MNHEY, CDR2 SVGAGI. The V gene end was trimmed by 4 bases and the J gene end by 5 bases; junction bases not matched to a gene: 5. The CDR3 is 15 residues long. CDR3 bases: TGTGCCAGCAGTTCCGCCGGGACAGGGGACAATGAGCAGTTCTTC. Translation gives CASSSAGTGDNEQFF.

The J gene is TRBJ2-1, the V gene TRBV2, with D possibly being TRBD2 (6 bases). CDR3 length equals 15 residues. Germline values: CDR1 SNHLY, CDR2 FYNNEI. Trimming removed 6 bases at V and 4 bases at J, with 16 bases between. The CDR3 sequence: CASSVGRGDYNEQFF. DNA of the CDR3: TGTGCCAGCAGCGTAGGGCGCGGGGATTACAATGAGCAGTTCTTC.

The chain links TRBV5-1 to TRBJ1-4; D is unclear. Per germline, CDR1 SGHRS and CDR2 YFSETQ. The V end was cut by 4 bases, the J end by 8 bases, with 18 bases between. CDR3 length equals 15 residues. CDR3 protein: CASSPDDWRKEKLFF. CDR3 DNA: TGCGCCAGCAGCCCGGACGACTGGAGGAAAGAAAAACTGTTTTTT.

The chain combines TRBV10-3 with TRBJ1-2, with unresolved D. Trimming cost V 2 bases and J 4 bases, with 11 bases left between them. Germline V gene data show CDR1 as ENHRY and CDR2 as SYGVKD. The CDR3 has 14 residues. The CDR3 is CAISELFMSYGYTF. The CDR3 DNA reads TGTGCCATCAGTGAGCTCTTTATGAGCTATGGCTACACCTTC.

The V call is TRBV28, the J call TRBJ2-7, with D hard to call. CDR1 and CDR2 (germline): MDHEN, SYDVKM. This CDR3 contains 13 residues. V was shortened by 7 bases and J by 7 bases, with 17 bases between the two germline ends. The DNA of the CDR3 is TGTGCCAGCAAAAGCACCCGGGCATGGGAGCAGTACTTC. Amino acid sequence: CASKSTRAWEQYF.

The V and J genes are TRBV7-3 and TRBJ2-6, with a possible D match to TRBD2 (5 bases). The CDR3 has 15 amino acids. Germline CDR1 SGHTA, CDR2 FQGTGA. Trimming left V 8 bases short and J 8 bases short, with 19 bases between. CDR3 protein: CASLPEGRSPNVLTF. The DNA of the CDR3 is TGTGCCAGCTTACCCGAGGGCAGATCCCCCAACGTCCTGACTTTC.

This chain uses TRBV5-1 with TRBJ2-3; the match to TRBD2 covers 8 bases. J gave up 0 bases and V 0 bases, and 3 bases lay outside the gene matches. CDR3 length: 16 amino acids. Germline CDR1 reads SGHRS; CDR2 reads YFSETQ. CDR3 nucleotides: TGCGCCAGCAGCTTGGCCGGGAGGGGGAGCACAGATACGCAGTATTTT. Amino acids: CASSLAGRGSTDTQYF.

This chain uses TRBV19 with TRBJ2-2, with 8 bases aligning to TRBD1. Germline trimming cut 5 bases from V and 3 bases from J; bases unmatched to any gene: 8. The CDR3 extends over 16 amino acids. Germline V lookup: CDR1 LNHDA, CDR2 SQIVND (reference sequence). This CDR3 reads CASSPWGQAYTGELFF. Here the CDR3 DNA reads TGTGCCAGTAGTCCTTGGGGACAGGCGTACACCGGGGAGCTGTTTTTT.

The rearrangement links TRBV5-6 to TRBJ2-7; 9 bases match TRBD1. J lost 0 bases, V lost 4 bases, and 11 bases had no gene match. The CDR3 contains 17 residues. Germline CDR1 and CDR2: SGHDT and YYEEEE. CDR3 in amino acids: CASSPTAAGQGSYEQYF. CDR3 bases: TGTGCCAGCAGCCCAACCGCGGCGGGACAGGGCTCCTACGAGCAGTACTTC.

The CDR3: CSVEDQLEDSALEAFF. The CDR3 coding sequence is TGCAGCGTTGAAGATCAATTGGAGGACAGCGCACTTGAAGCTTTCTTT. The chain links TRBV29-1 to TRBJ1-1, with D possibly matching TRBD1 (6 bases). The CDR3 totals 16 residues. V was pared by 0 bases and J by 7 bases, with 21 bases between. From germline, CDR1 is SQVTM and CDR2 ANQGSEA. Full variable domain (missing parts from reference TRBV29-1 and TRBJ1-1): SAVISQKPSRDICQRGTSLTIQCQVDSQVTMMFWYRQQPGQSLTLIATANQGSEATYESGFVIDKFPISRPNLTFSTLTVSNMSPEDSSIYLCSVEDQLEDSALEAFFGQGTRLTVV.

The chain links TRBV25-1 to TRBJ2-5, with TRBD1 matching over 10 bases. Looked up from germline, CDR1 is MGHDK and CDR2 is SYGVNS. The CDR3 is 15 residues long. V shed 4 bases, J shed 4 bases, and the junction held 6 bases outside the gene matches. Here the CDR3 reads CASSADRGRRETQYF. The CDR3 DNA follows: TGTGCCAGCAGTGCCGACAGGGGGCGAAGAGAGACCCAGTACTTC.

The chain carries TRBV3-1 (or the pseudogene TRBV3-2) and TRBJ2-1; D remains unclear. Germline lookup yields CDR1 LGHDT and CDR2 YNNKEL (reference sequence). The CDR3 has 18 residues. Trimming pared 0 bases from V and 0 bases from J, leaving 15 bases between. The CDR3 loop reads CASSQELDSGSSYNEQFF. The CDR3 nucleotides are TGTGCCAGCAGCCAAGAACTTGACTCAGGTAGCTCCTACAATGAGCAGTTCTTC.

In this sample, this clone turned up a few times. The chain carries TRBV4-1 and TRBJ2-7; 8 nucleotides line up with TRBD2. With 1 base clipped from V and 6 bases from J, the junction kept 11 bases outside the gene matches. CDR1 and CDR2 (germline): MGHRA, YSYEKL. This CDR3 spans 16 amino acids. CDR3 bases: TGCGCCAGCAGCCAAGGGTCCGGGAGGGCCTCCCTCGAGCAGTACTTC. This sequence encodes CASSQGSGRASLEQYF.

The chain couples TRBV6-5 to TRBJ1-1, with D hard to call. V was clipped by 5 bases and J by 0 bases, with 10 bases between them. CDR3 length equals 14 residues. Germline assignment: CDR1 MNHEY and CDR2 SVGAGI. The CDR3 DNA sequence: TGTGCCAGCAGTAATACAGCCTTGAACACTGAAGCTTTCTTT. It specifies CASSNTALNTEAFF.

V usage is TRBV30 and J usage is TRBJ2-2; D is ambiguous. This CDR3 spans 13 amino acids. Looked up from germline, CDR1 is GTSNPN and CDR2 is SVGIG (reference sequence). V lost 0 bases, J lost 5 bases, and 7 bases lay in between. The CDR3 is CAWSVPGTGELFF. CDR3 sequence (DNA): TGTGCCTGGAGTGTACCAGGAACCGGGGAGCTGTTTTTT.